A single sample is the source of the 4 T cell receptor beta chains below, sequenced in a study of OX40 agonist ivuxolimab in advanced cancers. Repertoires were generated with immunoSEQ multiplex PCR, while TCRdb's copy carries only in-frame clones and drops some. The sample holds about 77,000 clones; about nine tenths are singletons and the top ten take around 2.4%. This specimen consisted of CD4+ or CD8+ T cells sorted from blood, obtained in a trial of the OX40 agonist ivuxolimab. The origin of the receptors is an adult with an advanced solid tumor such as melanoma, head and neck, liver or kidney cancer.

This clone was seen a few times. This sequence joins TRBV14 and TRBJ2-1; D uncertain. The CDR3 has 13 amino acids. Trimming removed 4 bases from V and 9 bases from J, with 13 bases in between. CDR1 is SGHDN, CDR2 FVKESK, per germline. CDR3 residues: CASSRARASEQFF. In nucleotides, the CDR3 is TGTGCCAGCAGCCGAGCACGGGCTTCTGAGCAGTTCTTC. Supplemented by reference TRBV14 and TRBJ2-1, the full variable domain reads EAGVTQFPSHSVIEKGQTVTLRCDPISGHDNLYWYRRVMGKEIKFLLHFVKESKQDESGMPNNRFLAERTGGTYSTLKVQPAELEDSGVYFCASSRARASEQFFGPGTRLTVL.

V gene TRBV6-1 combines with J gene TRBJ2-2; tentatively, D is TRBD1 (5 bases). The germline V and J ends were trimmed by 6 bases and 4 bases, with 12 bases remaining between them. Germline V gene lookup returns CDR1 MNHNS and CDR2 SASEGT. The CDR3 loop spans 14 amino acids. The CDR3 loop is CASRPPGFTGELFF. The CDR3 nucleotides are TGTGCCAGCAGGCCCCCAGGGTTCACCGGGGAGCTGTTTTTT.

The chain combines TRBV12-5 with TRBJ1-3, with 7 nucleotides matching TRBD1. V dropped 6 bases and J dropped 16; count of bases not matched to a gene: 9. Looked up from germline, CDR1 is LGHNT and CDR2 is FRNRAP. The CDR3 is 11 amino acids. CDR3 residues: CASGPGQAQYF. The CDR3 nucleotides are TGTGCTAGTGGACCTGGACAGGCTCAGTATTTT.

The CDR3: CASSFLQGNTEAFF. The CDR3 nucleotides are TGTGCCAGCAGCTTCCTACAGGGGAACACTGAAGCTTTCTTT. The rearrangement uses TRBV7-9 and TRBJ1-1, with D perhaps TRBD1 (6 bases). With 3 bases removed from V and 1 base from J, the gap between germline ends came to 9 bases. The CDR3 runs 14 residues. The germline CDR1 and CDR2 sequences are SEHNR and FQNEAQ (reference sequence).